What follows is one TCR beta chain and its context. Its antigen remains unknown. The PCR made use of 60 Vbeta and 13 Jbeta primers. Profiling relied on immunoSEQ multiplex PCR, and the TCRdb table lists in-frame clones only, not all of them. The repertoire holds under 200,000 clones, with around 72% as singletons. This sample was taken from a study of cytomegalovirus exposure and HLA in healthy donors. There are 16 residues in the CDR3. V was pared by 4 bases and J by 0 bases, with 7 bases of the junction left unmatched. Germline-derived CDR1 and CDR2 are LGHNA and YSLEER. Regarding the study as a whole: Segments of the TCR beta V type were, in most cases, productive about 90% or about 30% of the time in an earlier analysis. Analysis performed later showed TCR beta chains linked to HLA being more clonally expanded than equally common others.

Sequences were obtained from PBMCs. V gene TRBV4-3 combines with J gene TRBJ2-7; 9 bases map to TRBD2. The sequence came from a man between 18 and 29 years old in good health and CMV-seronegative. CDR3 residues: CASSRQTSGFSYEQYF. CDR3 nucleotide sequence: TGCGCCAGCAGCCGCCAGACTAGCGGATTCTCCTACGAGCAGTACTTC.